Shown below are 9 T cell receptor beta chains from a single sample sequenced in a study of T cells in Graves' hyperthyroidism and ophthalmopathy. Amplified regions were TCR beta CDR3 sequences from RNA transcripts. A set of HTBI primers served as the primers for a first-round RT-PCR of the TCR CDR3. One entry per CDR3 protein, called by TCRdb with MiXCR from the multiplex PCR reads. The data show fewer than 450,000 distinct CDR3 sequences, about 15% seen once. Sequencing used blood. These receptors all stem from a woman aged 55-69 years with Graves' ophthalmopathy.

As concerns this clonotype: This may be a read error: a much more frequent sequence differs by one nucleotide. The chain has TRBV7-9 and TRBJ2-7, with D maybe TRBD2 (6 bases). The CDR3 consists of 15 residues. V was trimmed by 5 bases and J by 6 bases, leaving 20 bases between them. The germline V gene has CDR1 SEHNR and CDR2 FQNEAQ (reference sequence). The CDR3 here is CASSPLGEATCEQYF. As DNA, the CDR3 is TGTGCCAGCAGCCCCCTAGGGGAGGCGACTTGCGAGCAGTACTTC.

This clonotype was recorded many times. This chain uses TRBV24-1 with TRBJ2-7; 7 bases line up with TRBD2. The CDR3 consists of 13 residues. With V trimmed by 7 bases and J by 2 bases, 4 bases remained unmatched. In germline, CDR1 is KGHDR, CDR2 SFDVKD. CDR3: CATRRLAAYEQYF. CDR3 nucleotides: TGTGCCACCAGGAGGCTAGCGGCCTACGAGCAGTACTTC.

This clonotype has only a few counts. V usage is TRBV25-1 and J usage is TRBJ2-5, with 8 nucleotides matching TRBD2. From germline, CDR1 is MGHDK and CDR2 SYGVNS. CDR3 length: 16 amino acids. Trimming at V came to 1 base and at J to 0 bases, leaving 4 bases not matched to a gene. CDR3 sequence (DNA): TGTGCCAGCAGTGAATGGGTAGCGGGGTACCAAGAGACCCAGTACTTC. This translates into CASSEWVAGYQETQYF.

The chain is built from TRBV19 and TRBJ2-3, with D perhaps given as TRBD1 or TRBD2 (5 bases each). Trimming shortened V by 9 bases and J by 2 bases, and 24 bases separated the two germline ends. Germline assignment: CDR1 LNHDA and CDR2 SQIVND (reference sequence). This CDR3 is built from 17 residues. The CDR3, as DNA: TGTGCCAGCGCCCTGGGGGTGACACGATATCCCACAGATACGCAGTATTTT. Translated: CASALGVTRYPTDTQYF.

The chain uses TRBV4-2 and TRBJ2-1; TRBD2 matches at 8 bases. Germline loops: CDR1 LGHNA, CDR2 YNFKEQ. Trimming at V came to 1 base and at J to 5 bases, leaving 7 bases not matched to a gene. This CDR3 contains 16 residues. The DNA of the CDR3 is TGTGCCAGCAGCCAAGCACGAGCGGGAGAGCACAATGAGCAGTTCTTC. Encoded protein: CASSQARAGEHNEQFF.

Concerning this clonotype itself: A read error may be the cause here, since a much bigger clone is one base away. Given the absence of the conserved phenylalanine or tryptophan at the CDR3 end, a read error is likely. The gene calls are TRBV29-1 and TRBJ1-2; 12 bases fit TRBD1. V lost 7 bases to trimming and J lost 7 bases; unmatched junction nucleotides: 13. Germline assignment: CDR1 SQVTM and CDR2 ANQGSEA. The CDR3 spans 15 residues. This chain's CDR3 is CSAARDRGREGGYTL. DNA for the CDR3: TGCAGCGCTGCCCGGGACAGGGGGCGAGAAGGTGGCTACACCCTC.

This clonotype has more than one count but fewer than ten. The chain recombines TRBV28 with TRBJ2-2; D possibly corresponds to TRBD2 (5 bases). Trimming pared 1 base from V and 5 bases from J, leaving 11 bases between. CDR1 and CDR2 from the germline V gene are MDHEN and SYDVKM. There are 15 residues in the CDR3. This CDR3 is CASSLFWGVTGELFF. The CDR3 region has the DNA TGTGCCAGCAGTTTATTTTGGGGAGTAACCGGGGAGCTGTTTTTT.

The chain is built from TRBV19 and TRBJ2-2; 8 nucleotides agree with TRBD2. The CDR3 sequence is 14 residues long. Germline CDR1 LNHDA, CDR2 SQIVND (reference sequence). V dropped 8 bases and J dropped 0; count of bases not matched to a gene: 2. CDR3 DNA sequence: TGTGCCAGTCGGACTAGCCCGAACACCGGGGAGCTGTTTTTT. As protein: CASRTSPNTGELFF.

In its sample, this clonotype was seen many times. The rearrangement links TRBV3-1 to TRBJ2-3; D gene unclear. Germline CDR1 and CDR2: LGHDT and YNNKEL (reference sequence). The CDR3 spans 12 residues. Trimming took off 5 bases at V and 3 bases at J, with 6 bases between the two ends. This CDR3 reads CASSFWTDTQYF. The CDR3 nucleotides are TGTGCCAGCAGCTTCTGGACAGATACGCAGTATTTT.